Listed here are 13 T cell receptor beta chains from one sample, sequenced in a study of Graves' ophthalmopathy and Graves' hyperthyroidism (dated by TCRdb to 2017 to 2018). The sequencer listed for this sample is Illumina HiSeq 2000. For repertoire sequencing, the TCR beta CDR3 regions were amplified from RNA transcripts. The first round was an RT-PCR using HTBI primers with the Qiagen OneStep RT-PCR kit, and this first round was followed by a second-round multiplex PCR, then size selection and purification. TCRdb reprocessing: public reads trimmed at Q25 with fastp, clones called with MiXCR, in-frame beta chains kept. Rows are unified per CDR3 protein, each entry keeping the most common DNA and genes. The sample table lists a few hundred thousand distinct CDR3 sequences, roughly a sixth of them with a count of one. The ten largest clones represent roughly 2.3% of the sample. The sample consisted of peripheral blood. These receptors were obtained from an adult woman with stable Graves' hyperthyroidism.

This chain joins TRBV18 and TRBJ1-5, with 9 nucleotides matching TRBD1. Germline lookup yields CDR1 KGHSH and CDR2 LQKENI. J gave up 0 bases and V 4 bases, and 4 bases lay outside the gene matches. This CDR3 comprises 16 residues. CDR3 region: CASSRTGGDSNQPQHF. The CDR3 nucleotides read TGTGCCAGCTCACGAACAGGGGGCGATAGCAATCAGCCCCAGCATTTT.

The table lists this clonotype with many counts. The chain carries TRBV12-3 or TRBV12-4 and TRBJ1-1; D is ambiguous. This CDR3 spans 15 amino acids. The V gene lost 6 bases and the J gene lost 7 bases, with 21 bases spanning the gap. The CDR3 here is CASSLYPSSGSEAFF. As DNA, the CDR3 is TGTGCCAGCAGCCTCTATCCGAGTTCGGGGAGTGAAGCTTTCTTT.

This clonotype was counted many times. The chain links TRBV29-1 to TRBJ2-7; no clear D. The CDR3 has 13 amino acids. Germline-derived CDR1 and CDR2 are SQVTM and ANQGSEA. Trimming stripped 0 bases from V and 1 base from J, with 7 bases between. CDR3 sequence reads: CSVEEAMSYEQYF. The DNA of the CDR3 is TGCAGCGTTGAAGAGGCAATGTCCTACGAGCAGTACTTC.

There are many counts of this clonotype. The chain carries TRBV20-1 and TRBJ2-7; 9 bases match TRBD1. This CDR3 has 15 residues. V lost 6 bases and J lost 4; bases outside the gene matches: 13. Germline-derived CDR1 and CDR2 are DFQATT and SNEGSKA (reference sequence). The CDR3 sequence: CSAETGTGKTYEQYF. The CDR3 DNA sequence: TGCAGTGCCGAGACCGGGACAGGGAAAACTTACGAGCAGTACTTC.

The table lists this clonotype with many counts. The chain carries TRBV5-1 and TRBJ1-2, with D possibly TRBD1 on 6 matching bases. Germline values: CDR1 SGHRS, CDR2 YFSETQ. The CDR3 length is 18 residues. V was trimmed by 0 bases and J by 0 bases, leaving 18 bases between them. The CDR3 DNA follows: TGCGCCAGCAGCTTGGTACCTGATCGGGCAGGGGCTAACTATGGCTACACCTTC. Translated: CASSLVPDRAGANYGYTF. The full variable domain, completed using reference TRBV5-1 and TRBJ1-2, is KAGVTQTPRYLIKTRGQQVTLSCSPISGHRSVSWYQQTPGQGLQFLFEYFSETQRNKGNFPGRFSGRQFSNSRSEMNVSTLELGDSALYLCASSLVPDRAGANYGYTFGSGTRLTVV.

The sample holds many counts of this clonotype. The J gene is TRBJ1-1, the V gene TRBV20-1; no clear D gene. CDR1 is DFQATT and CDR2 is SNEGSKA in the germline V gene (reference sequence). The germline V and J ends were trimmed by 5 bases and 5 bases, with 18 bases remaining between them. This CDR3 spans 14 amino acids. The CDR3 nucleotides read TGCAGTGCTGTAGCAGTGGGGATAAAAACTGAAGCTTTCTTT. This encodes CSAVAVGIKTEAFF.

This clonotype was counted ten times or more. In DNA, the CDR3 is TGTGCCAGCAGTGAATCTCTTGTTAGCAATCAGCCCCAGCATTTT. Its protein product is CASSESLVSNQPQHF. The chain couples TRBV6-1 to TRBJ1-5; no clear D. Germline CDR1 reads MNHNS; CDR2 reads SASEGT. The CDR3 is made up of 15 amino acids. V lost 2 bases and J lost 0, with 8 bases in between.

This clonotype has ten or more counts. CDR3 bases: TGTGCCAGCTCGCCGGGACCTGTCGCTTTCTTT. Amino acid sequence: CASSPGPVAFF. This chain uses TRBV12-3 or TRBV12-4 with TRBJ1-1, with D perhaps TRBD1 (5 bases). CDR3 length equals 11 residues. V lost 8 bases, J lost 11 bases, and 15 bases lay in between.

A remark on this clonotype: One end of the junction varies from germline; a read error may be responsible. The J gene is TRBJ1-5, the V gene TRBV28; 10 bases match TRBD1. There are 14 residues in the CDR3. Germline V gene data show CDR1 as MDHEN and CDR2 as SYDVKM. The chain's CDR3 is CASTTGGINQSQHF. The CDR3 nucleotides are TGTGCCAGCACGACAGGGGGCATCAATCAGTCCCAGCATTTT.

This clonotype has at least ten counts. V usage is TRBV28 and J usage is TRBJ1-1; tentative D call: TRBD1 (6 bases). V lost 4 bases and J lost 0, with 18 bases in between. The CDR3 consists of 17 residues. Per the germline V gene, CDR1 is MDHEN and CDR2 is SYDVKM. The DNA for the CDR3 is TGTGCCAGCAGTTACAGGAGACGCGGGGACATGAACACTGAAGCTTTCTTT. It translates to CASSYRRRGDMNTEAFF.

This clonotype came up many times. The chain combines TRBV6-2 or TRBV6-3 with TRBJ2-7; unclear D gene. Germline loops: CDR1 MNHEY, CDR2 SVGEGT. Trimming shortened V by 4 bases and J by 6 bases, and 13 bases separated the two germline ends. CDR3 length: 13 residues. In DNA, the CDR3 is TGTGCCAGCAGTTTCCGCAGAATTTTCGAGCAGTACTTC. Amino acid sequence: CASSFRRIFEQYF.

J is TRBJ2-5 and V is TRBV7-2; D is possibly TRBD1 or TRBD2 (6 bases each). The germline V and J ends were trimmed by 3 bases and 3 bases, with 11 bases remaining between them. Germline values: CDR1 SGHTA, CDR2 FQGNSA. The CDR3 has 14 residues. CDR3 sequence: CASSFPRGEETQYF. The CDR3 region has the DNA TGTGCCAGCAGCTTTCCAAGGGGGGAAGAGACCCAGTACTTC.

This clonotype was recorded a few times. This chain connects TRBV6-2 or TRBV6-3 to TRBJ2-6, with D uncertain. The V end lost 5 bases, the J end lost 4 bases, and 9 bases lay between the germline ends. CDR1 MNHEY and CDR2 SVGEGT come from the germline V gene. This CDR3 has 14 residues. The CDR3 DNA reads TGTGCCAGCAGTCGACCTCCCGGGGCCAACGTCCTGACTTTC. Its translation is CASSRPPGANVLTF.